These T cell receptor beta chains were read from a single sample in a study of blood T cell repertoires in COVID-19. Profiled with immunoSEQ multiplex PCR; TCRdb holds only in-frame clones, not every one. The sample includes more than 95,000 clones, more than 60% seen only once; the top ten take 2% to 3%. The sample taken for sequencing was peripheral blood. These receptor sequences come from a man in his fifties or sixties with acute or convalescent COVID-19. The CDR3 runs from the conserved cysteine through the conserved F or W. Where a row states a size, it is once, few, many or the class of an expanded clone; other rows omit it.

CDR3: CASSRSPGAEETQYF
size: .
V: TRBV3-1/TRBV3-2

CDR3: CASSIRPGTGLSGYTF
size: .
V: TRBV9

CDR3: CASSLDPDYPNTGELFF
size: .
V: TRBV5-1

CDR3: CASSLLGPRLDTEAFF
size: .
V: TRBV7-6

CDR3: CASSQVRDRSYEQYF
size: .
V: TRBV4-1

CDR3: CATSREAGPYNEQFF
size: .
V: TRBV15

CDR3: CAISSTLAGGRTDTQYF
size: .
V: TRBV10-3

CDR3: CATSSPGLALFTDTQYF
size: .
V: TRBV15

CDR3: CASSFHSSGPRKTQYF
size: .
V: TRBV27

CDR3: CASSYSVGVGAEAFF
size: few
V: TRBV6-5

CDR3: CASSLGTGAYEQYF
size: few
V: TRBV28